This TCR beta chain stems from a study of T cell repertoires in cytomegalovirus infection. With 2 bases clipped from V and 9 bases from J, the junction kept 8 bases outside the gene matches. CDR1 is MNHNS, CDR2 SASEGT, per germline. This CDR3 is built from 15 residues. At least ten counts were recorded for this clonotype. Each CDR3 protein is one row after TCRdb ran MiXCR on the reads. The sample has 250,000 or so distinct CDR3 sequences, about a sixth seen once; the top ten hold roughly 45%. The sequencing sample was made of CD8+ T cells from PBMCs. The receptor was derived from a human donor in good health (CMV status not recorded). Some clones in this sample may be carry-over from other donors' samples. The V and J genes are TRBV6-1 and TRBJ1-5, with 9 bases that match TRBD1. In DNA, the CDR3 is TGTGCCAGCAGTGAATGGACAGGGGTCGGCTGGCCCCAGCATTTT. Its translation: CASSEWTGVGWPQHF.